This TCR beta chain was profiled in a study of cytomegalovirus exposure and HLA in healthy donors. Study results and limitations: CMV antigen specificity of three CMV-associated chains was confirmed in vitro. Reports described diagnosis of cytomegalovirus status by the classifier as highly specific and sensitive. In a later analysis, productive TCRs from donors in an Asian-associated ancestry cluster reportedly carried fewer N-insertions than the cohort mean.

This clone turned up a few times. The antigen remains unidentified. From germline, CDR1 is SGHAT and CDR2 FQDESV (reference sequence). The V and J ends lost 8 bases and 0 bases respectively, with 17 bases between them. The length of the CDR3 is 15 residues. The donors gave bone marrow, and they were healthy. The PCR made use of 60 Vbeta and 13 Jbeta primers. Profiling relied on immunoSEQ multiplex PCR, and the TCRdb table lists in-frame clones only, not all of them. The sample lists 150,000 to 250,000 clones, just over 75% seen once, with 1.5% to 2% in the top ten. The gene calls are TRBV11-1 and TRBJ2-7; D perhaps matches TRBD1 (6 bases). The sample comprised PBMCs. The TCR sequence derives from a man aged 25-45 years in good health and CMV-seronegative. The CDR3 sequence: CASGLGTRNSYEQYF. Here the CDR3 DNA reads TGTGCCAGCGGTCTGGGGACACGAAACTCCTACGAGCAGTACTTC.